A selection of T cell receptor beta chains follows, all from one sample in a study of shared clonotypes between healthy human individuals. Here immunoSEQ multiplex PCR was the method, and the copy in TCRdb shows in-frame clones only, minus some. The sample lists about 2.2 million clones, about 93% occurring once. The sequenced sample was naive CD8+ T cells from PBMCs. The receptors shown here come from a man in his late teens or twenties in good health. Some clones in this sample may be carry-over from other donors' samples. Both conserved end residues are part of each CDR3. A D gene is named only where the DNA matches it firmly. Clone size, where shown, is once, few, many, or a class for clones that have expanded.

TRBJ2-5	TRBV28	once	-	CASSSTGEETQYF	TGTGCCAGCAGTTCGACTGGGGAAGAGACCCAGTACTTC
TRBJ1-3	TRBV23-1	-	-	CASSKGPLVAPGNTIYF	TGCGCCAGCAGTAAAGGACCTCTCGTTGCCCCTGGAAACACCATATATTTT
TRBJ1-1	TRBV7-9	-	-	CASSLSLQAEAFF	TGTGCCAGCAGCTTATCTCTTCAGGCTGAAGCTTTCTTT
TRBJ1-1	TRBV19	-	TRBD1	CASSYPGQGAFF	TGTGCCAGTAGCTACCCCGGACAGGGGGCTTTCTTT
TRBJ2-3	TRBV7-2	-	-	CASNRQDSTDTQYF	TGTGCCAGCAATCGACAGGACAGCACAGATACGCAGTATTTT
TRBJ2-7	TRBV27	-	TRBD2	CASSLPGGEQYF	TGTGCCAGCAGTTTGCCGGGGGGTGAGCAGTACTTC
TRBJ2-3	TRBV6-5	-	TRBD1	CASSYGRGQTDTQYF	TGTGCCAGCAGTTACGGTAGGGGGCAGACAGATACGCAGTATTTT
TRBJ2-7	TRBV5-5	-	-	CASSPRESGLYEQYF	TGTGCCAGCAGCCCCCGGGAGAGCGGTTTATACGAGCAGTACTTC
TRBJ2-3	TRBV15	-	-	CATSTRDFTSTDTQYF	TGTGCCACCAGCACCCGGGACTTCACTAGCACAGATACGCAGTATTTT
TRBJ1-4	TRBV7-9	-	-	CASSLAPRHGLTNEKLFF	TGTGCCAGCAGCTTAGCGCCCAGACACGGGCTAACTAATGAAAAACTGTTTTTT
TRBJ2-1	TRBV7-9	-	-	CASSFAHYNEQFF	TGTGCCAGCAGCTTTGCTCACTACAATGAGCAGTTCTTC
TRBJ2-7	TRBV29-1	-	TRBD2	CSVHFSGYYEQYF	TGCAGCGTCCACTTTAGCGGGTACTACGAGCAGTACTTC
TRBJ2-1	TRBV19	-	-	CASRVEGEQFF	TGTGCCAGTAGGGTTGAAGGCGAGCAGTTCTTC
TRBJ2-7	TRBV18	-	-	CASSPGALYEQYF	TGTGCCAGCTCACCGGGCGCGTTGTACGAGCAGTACTTC
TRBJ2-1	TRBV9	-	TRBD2	CASSVTSGSGYEQFF	TGTGCCAGCAGCGTAACTAGCGGGAGTGGGTATGAGCAGTTCTTC
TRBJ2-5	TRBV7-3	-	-	CASSSPGTSETQYF	TGTGCCAGCAGCAGTCCCGGGACATCAGAGACCCAGTACTTC
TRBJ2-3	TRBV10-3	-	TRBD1	CAIGDRGTDTQYF	TGTGCCATCGGGGACAGGGGGACAGATACGCAGTATTTT
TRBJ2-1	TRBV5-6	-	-	CASSLAVGNEQFF	TGTGCCAGCAGCTTGGCAGTGGGGAATGAGCAGTTCTTC
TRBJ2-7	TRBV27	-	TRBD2	CASSLGRGYEQYF	TGTGCCAGCAGTTTAGGGAGGGGCTACGAGCAGTACTTC
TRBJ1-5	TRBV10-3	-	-	CAISESTTPNQPQHF	TGTGCCATCAGTGAGTCGACTACACCCAATCAGCCCCAGCATTTT
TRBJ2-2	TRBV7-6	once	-	CASSREAPLNTGELFF	TGTGCCAGCAGCCGAGAAGCTCCGTTAAACACCGGGGAGCTGTTTTTT
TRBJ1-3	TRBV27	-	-	CASSLFGGHKGDTIYF	TGTGCCAGCAGTTTATTTGGGGGGCATAAGGGGGACACCATATATTTT
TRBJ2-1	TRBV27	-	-	CATSRTATNEQFF	TGTGCCACCTCTAGGACAGCAACCAATGAGCAGTTCTTC
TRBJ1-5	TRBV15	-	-	CATSRVRSNQPQHF	TGTGCCACCAGCAGAGTCCGGAGCAATCAGCCCCAGCATTTT
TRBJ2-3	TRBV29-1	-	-	CSVAARKGSTDTQYF	TGCAGCGTTGCCGCGAGGAAGGGAAGCACAGATACGCAGTATTTT
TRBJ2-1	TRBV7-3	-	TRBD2	CASSLSFREDYNEQFF	TGTGCCAGCAGCTTATCTTTCCGGGAGGACTACAATGAGCAGTTCTTC
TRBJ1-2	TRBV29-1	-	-	CSVERGPFSYGYTF	TGCAGCGTTGAAAGGGGCCCTTTTTCGTATGGCTACACCTTC
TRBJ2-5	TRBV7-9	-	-	CASSLGMTSWGETQYF	TGTGCCAGCAGCTTAGGGATGACTAGTTGGGGAGAGACCCAGTACTTC
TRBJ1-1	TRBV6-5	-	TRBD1	CASSYSWTGENTEAFF	TGTGCCAGCAGTTATTCTTGGACAGGGGAAAACACTGAAGCTTTCTTT
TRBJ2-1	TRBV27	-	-	CASSLNWGPTISYNEQFF	TGTGCCAGCAGTTTAAATTGGGGGCCCACAATCTCCTACAATGAGCAGTTCTTC
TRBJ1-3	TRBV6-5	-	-	CASSYGGAFSGNTIYF	TGTGCCAGCAGTTACGGCGGGGCTTTCTCTGGAAACACCATATATTTT
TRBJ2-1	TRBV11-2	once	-	CASSLERDTSGEQFF	TGTGCCAGCAGCTTAGAGCGGGATACTTCGGGTGAGCAGTTCTTC
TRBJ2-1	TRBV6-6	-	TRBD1	CASSYSGQGSYNEQFF	TGTGCCAGCAGTTACTCGGGACAGGGGTCCTACAATGAGCAGTTCTTC
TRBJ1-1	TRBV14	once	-	CASSLAQGTVGTEAFF	TGTGCCAGCAGCCTCGCACAGGGAACCGTCGGCACTGAAGCTTTCTTT
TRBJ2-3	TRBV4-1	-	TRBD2	CASSQLTSGPTDTQYF	TGCGCCAGCAGCCAATTAACTAGCGGACCCACAGATACGCAGTATTTT
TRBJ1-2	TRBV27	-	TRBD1	CASSIGPGQGTNYGYTF	TGTGCCAGCAGTATTGGACCGGGACAGGGGACAAACTATGGCTACACCTTC
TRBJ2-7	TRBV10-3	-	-	CAISESASTHEQYF	TGTGCCATCAGTGAGTCCGCCTCAACCCACGAGCAGTACTTC
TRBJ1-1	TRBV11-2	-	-	CASSLEGFGTEAFF	TGTGCCAGCAGCTTAGAGGGGTTCGGTACTGAAGCTTTCTTT
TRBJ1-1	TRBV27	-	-	CASSLRATGWVAFF	TGTGCCAGCAGTCTTCGTGCCACAGGGTGGGTAGCTTTCTTT
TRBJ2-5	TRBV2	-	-	CASTDPRETQYF	TGTGCCAGCACGGACCCGAGAGAGACCCAGTACTTC
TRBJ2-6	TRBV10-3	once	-	CAISEPGRHSEANVLTF	TGTGCCATCAGTGAGCCGGGCCGACACTCTGAGGCCAACGTCCTGACTTTC
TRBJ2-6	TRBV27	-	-	CASSTHQDTFVDPFSGANVLTF	TGTGCCAGCAGCACACACCAGGACACCTTTGTTGACCCTTTTTCTGGGGCCAACGTCCTGACTTTC
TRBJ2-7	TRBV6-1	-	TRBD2	CASSEFGGRPNEQYF	TGTGCCAGCAGTGAATTCGGCGGGAGGCCCAACGAGCAGTACTTC
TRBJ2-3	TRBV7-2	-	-	CASSLVLQGSTDTQYF	TGTGCCAGCAGCTTAGTCCTACAGGGCTCCACAGATACGCAGTATTTT
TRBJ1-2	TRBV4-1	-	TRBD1	CASSQPGTGGDYGYTF	TGCGCCAGCAGCCAACCCGGGACAGGGGGCGACTATGGCTACACCTTC
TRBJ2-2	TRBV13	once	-	CASSQADGGQLTGELFF	TGTGCCAGCAGCCAAGCCGATGGGGGCCAGCTTACCGGGGAGCTGTTTTTT
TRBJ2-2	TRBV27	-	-	CASSPNPLRATGELFF	TGTGCCAGCAGTCCGAATCCCCTAAGGGCCACCGGGGAGCTGTTTTTT
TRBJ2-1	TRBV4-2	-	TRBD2	CASSHPGTRREQFF	TGTGCCAGCAGCCACCCCGGGACTAGAAGGGAGCAGTTCTTC
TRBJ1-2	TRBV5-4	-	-	CASSLGGADGYTF	TGTGCCAGCAGCTTGGGGGGGGCTGATGGCTACACCTTC
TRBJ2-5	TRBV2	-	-	CASSVPKHGTTVQETQYF	TGTGCCAGCAGCGTACCCAAGCACGGAACCACCGTACAAGAGACCCAGTACTTC
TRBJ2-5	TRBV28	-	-	CASSPRLVGVGAETQYF	TGTGCCAGCAGTCCCCGTCTCGTAGGTGTAGGGGCCGAGACCCAGTACTTC
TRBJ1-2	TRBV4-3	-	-	CASSQSSGHGYTF	TGCGCCAGCAGCCAATCTTCAGGCCATGGCTACACCTTC
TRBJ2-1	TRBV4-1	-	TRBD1	CASSRPTGAGVNEQFF	TGCGCCAGCAGCCGACCGACAGGGGCCGGTGTTAATGAGCAGTTCTTC
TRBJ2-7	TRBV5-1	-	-	CASSPRGSGGPHEQYF	TGCGCCAGCAGCCCCCGGGGTTCAGGGGGGCCCCACGAGCAGTACTTC